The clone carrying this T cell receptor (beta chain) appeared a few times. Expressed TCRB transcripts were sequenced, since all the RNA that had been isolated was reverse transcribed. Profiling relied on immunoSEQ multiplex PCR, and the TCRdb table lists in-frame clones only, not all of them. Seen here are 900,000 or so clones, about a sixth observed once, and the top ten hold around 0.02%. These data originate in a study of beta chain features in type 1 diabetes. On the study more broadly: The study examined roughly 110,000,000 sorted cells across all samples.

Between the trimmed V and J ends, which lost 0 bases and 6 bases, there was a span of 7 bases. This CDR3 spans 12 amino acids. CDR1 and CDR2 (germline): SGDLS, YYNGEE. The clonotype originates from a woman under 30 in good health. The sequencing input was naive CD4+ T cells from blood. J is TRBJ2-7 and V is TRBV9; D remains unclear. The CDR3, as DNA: TGTGCCAGCAGCGTAGAAATGGGCGAGCAGTACTTC. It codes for CASSVEMGEQYF.